This T cell receptor beta chain was obtained from a study of T cells in Graves' hyperthyroidism and ophthalmopathy. Broader study findings: Blood also held most thyroid clonotypes expanded beyond 0.001. Ophthalmopathy onset followed model prediction by a median approximately 6.2 months.

V was clipped by 0 bases and J by 2 bases; unmatched bases: 6. The germline gives CDR1 SGHVS, CDR2 FQNEAQ. The CDR3 has 16 amino acids. Patients were excluded because of uncontrolled infection, other autoimmune disease, pregnancy or lactation. Orbital computed tomography and thyroid ultrasound, together with serum TRAb and thyroxine and clinical symptoms, were used for diagnoses. This clonotype was seen ten or more times. Its antigen is unknown. The CDR3 regions of TCR beta were amplified from RNA transcripts. The HTBI set primed first-round TCR CDR3 RT-PCR. TCRdb processed the multiplex PCR reads anew with MiXCR; each CDR3 protein has one entry. The table has around 620,000 distinct CDR3 sequences, 46% seen once.

V is TRBV7-8 and J is TRBJ1-2, with 7 bases lining up with TRBD1. The TCR comes from an adult woman with Graves' disease, either hyperthyroidism or ophthalmopathy (not recorded which). Specimen: peripheral blood or thyroid tissue (not recorded which). The CDR3 DNA reads TGTGCCAGCAGCTTAGCGGTCGAGGGGGCGAACTATGGCTACACCTTC. Translation: CASSLAVEGANYGYTF.